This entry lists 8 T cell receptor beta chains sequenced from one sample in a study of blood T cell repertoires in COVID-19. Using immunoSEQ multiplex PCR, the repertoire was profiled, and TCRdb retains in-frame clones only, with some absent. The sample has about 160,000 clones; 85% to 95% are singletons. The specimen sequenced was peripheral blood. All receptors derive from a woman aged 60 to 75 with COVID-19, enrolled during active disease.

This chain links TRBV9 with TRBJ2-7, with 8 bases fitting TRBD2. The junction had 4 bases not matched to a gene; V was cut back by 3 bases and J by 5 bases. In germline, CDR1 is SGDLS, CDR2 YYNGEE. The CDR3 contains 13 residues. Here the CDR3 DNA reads TGTGCCAGCAGCGCGCCGGGGGGGCACGAGCAGTACTTC. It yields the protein CASSAPGGHEQYF.

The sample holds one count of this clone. The CDR3 loop reads CAWSEGGNTEAFF. Written as DNA, the CDR3 is TGTGCCTGGAGTGAAGGGGGCAACACTGAAGCTTTCTTT. This chain links TRBV30 with TRBJ1-1; 7 bases map to TRBD1. The CDR3 is 13 amino acids. V lost 1 base and J lost 2; bases outside the gene matches: 1. CDR1 is GTSNPN, CDR2 SVGIG, per germline (reference sequence).

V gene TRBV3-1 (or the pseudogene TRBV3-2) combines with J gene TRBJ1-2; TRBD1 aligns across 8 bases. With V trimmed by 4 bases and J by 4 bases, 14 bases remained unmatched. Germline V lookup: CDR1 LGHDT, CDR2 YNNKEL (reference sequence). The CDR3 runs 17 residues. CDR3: CASSPQIPTTGVYGYTF. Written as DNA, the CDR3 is TGTGCCAGCAGCCCACAAATCCCAACGACAGGGGTCTATGGCTACACCTTC.

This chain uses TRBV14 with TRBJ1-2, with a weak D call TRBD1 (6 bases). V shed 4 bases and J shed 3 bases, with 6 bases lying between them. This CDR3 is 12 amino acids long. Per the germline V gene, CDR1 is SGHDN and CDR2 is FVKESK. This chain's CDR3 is CASSPGDYGYTF. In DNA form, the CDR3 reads TGTGCCAGCAGCCCAGGGGACTATGGCTACACCTTC.

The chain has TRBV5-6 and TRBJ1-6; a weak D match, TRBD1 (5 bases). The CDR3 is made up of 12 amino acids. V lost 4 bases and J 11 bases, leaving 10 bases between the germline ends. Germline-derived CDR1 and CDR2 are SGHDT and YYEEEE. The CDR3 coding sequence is TGTGCCAGCAGCCCGGGGGAAGCACCCCTCCACTTT. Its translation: CASSPGEAPLHF.

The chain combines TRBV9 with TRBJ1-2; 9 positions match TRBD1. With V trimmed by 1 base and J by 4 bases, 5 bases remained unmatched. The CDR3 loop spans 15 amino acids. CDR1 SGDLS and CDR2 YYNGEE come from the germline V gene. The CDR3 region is CASSVTRDRVYGYTF. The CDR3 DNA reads TGTGCCAGCAGCGTAACCAGGGACAGGGTCTATGGCTACACCTTC.

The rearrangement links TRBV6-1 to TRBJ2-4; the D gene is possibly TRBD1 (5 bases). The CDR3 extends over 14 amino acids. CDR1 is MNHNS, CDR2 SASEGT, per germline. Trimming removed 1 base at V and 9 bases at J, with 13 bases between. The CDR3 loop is CASSEVPQDGIQYF. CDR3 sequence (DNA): TGTGCCAGCAGTGAAGTTCCACAGGACGGCATTCAGTACTTC.

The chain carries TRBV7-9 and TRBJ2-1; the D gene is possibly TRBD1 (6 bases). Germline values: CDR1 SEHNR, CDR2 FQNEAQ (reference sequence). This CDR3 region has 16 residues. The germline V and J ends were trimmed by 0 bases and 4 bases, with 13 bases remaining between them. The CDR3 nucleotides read TGTGCCAGCAGCTTAGCTGGGGGCCGCGAGTACAATGAGCAGTTCTTC. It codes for CASSLAGGREYNEQFF.